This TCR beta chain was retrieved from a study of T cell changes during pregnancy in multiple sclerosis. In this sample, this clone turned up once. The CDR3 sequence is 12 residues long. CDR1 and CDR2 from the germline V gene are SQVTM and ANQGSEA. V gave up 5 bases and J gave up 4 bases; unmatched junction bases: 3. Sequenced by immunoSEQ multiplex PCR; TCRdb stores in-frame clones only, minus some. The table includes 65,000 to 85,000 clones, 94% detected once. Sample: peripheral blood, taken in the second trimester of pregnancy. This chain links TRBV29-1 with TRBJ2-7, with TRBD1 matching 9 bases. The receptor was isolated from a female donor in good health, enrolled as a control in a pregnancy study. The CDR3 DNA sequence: TGCAGCGTTAACAGGGGGCAATACGAGCAGTACTTC. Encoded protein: CSVNRGQYEQYF.